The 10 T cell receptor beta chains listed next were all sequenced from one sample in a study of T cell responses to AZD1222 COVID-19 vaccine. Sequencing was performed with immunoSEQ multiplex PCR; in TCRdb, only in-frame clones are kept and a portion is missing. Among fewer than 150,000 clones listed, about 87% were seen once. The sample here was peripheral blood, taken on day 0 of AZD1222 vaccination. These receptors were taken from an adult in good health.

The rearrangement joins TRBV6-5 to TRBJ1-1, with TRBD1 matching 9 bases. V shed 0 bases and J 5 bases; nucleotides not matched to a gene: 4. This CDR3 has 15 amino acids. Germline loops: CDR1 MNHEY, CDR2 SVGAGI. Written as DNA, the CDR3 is TGTGCCAGCAGTTACTCCGGGACAGGGCGGACTGAAGCTTTCTTT. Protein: CASSYSGTGRTEAFF.

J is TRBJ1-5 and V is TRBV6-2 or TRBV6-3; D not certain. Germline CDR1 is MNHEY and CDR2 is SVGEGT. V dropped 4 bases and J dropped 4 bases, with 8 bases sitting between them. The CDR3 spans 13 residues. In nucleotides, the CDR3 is TGTGCCAGCAGTTGGTCAGCTAATCAGCCCCAGCATTTT. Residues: CASSWSANQPQHF.

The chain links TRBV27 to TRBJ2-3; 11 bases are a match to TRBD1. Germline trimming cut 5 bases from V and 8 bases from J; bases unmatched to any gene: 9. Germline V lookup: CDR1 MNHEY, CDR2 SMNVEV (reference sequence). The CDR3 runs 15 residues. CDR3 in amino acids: CASSPWGQGVGTQYF. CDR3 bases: TGTGCCAGCAGTCCCTGGGGACAGGGGGTTGGTACGCAGTATTTT.

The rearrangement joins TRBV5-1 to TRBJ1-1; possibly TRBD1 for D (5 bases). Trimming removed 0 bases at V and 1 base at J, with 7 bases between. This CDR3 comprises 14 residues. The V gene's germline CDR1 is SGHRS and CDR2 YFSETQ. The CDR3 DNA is TGCGCCAGCAGCTTGGGGACATCGAACACTGAAGCTTTCTTT. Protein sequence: CASSLGTSNTEAFF.

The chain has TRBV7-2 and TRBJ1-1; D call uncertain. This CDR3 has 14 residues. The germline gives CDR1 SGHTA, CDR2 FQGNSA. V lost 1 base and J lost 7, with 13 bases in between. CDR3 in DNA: TGTGCCAGCAGCTTAGGCGGGAATAGGCTTGAAGCTTTCTTT. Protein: CASSLGGNRLEAFF.

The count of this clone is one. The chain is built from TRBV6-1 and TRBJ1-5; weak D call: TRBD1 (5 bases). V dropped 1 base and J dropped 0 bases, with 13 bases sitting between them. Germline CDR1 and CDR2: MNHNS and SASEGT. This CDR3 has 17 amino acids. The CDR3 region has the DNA TGTGCCAGCAGTGAAGGACGACAGAAGCTTAGCAATCAGCCCCAGCATTTT. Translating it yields CASSEGRQKLSNQPQHF.

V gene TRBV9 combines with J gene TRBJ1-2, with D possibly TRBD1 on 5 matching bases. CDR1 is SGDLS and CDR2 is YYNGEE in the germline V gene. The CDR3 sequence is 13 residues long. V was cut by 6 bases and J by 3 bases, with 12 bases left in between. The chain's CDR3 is CASNVQGDYGYTF. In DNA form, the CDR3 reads TGTGCCAGCAACGTTCAGGGTGACTATGGCTACACCTTC.

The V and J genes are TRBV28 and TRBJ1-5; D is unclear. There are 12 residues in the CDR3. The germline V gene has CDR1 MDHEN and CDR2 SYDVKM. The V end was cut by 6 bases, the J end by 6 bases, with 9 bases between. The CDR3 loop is CASSYSFQPQHF. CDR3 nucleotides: TGTGCCAGCAGCTATTCCTTTCAGCCCCAGCATTTT.

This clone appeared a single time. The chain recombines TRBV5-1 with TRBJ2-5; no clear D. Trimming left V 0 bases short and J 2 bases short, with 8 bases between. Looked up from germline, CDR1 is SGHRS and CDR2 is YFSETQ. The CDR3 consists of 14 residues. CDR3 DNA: TGCGCCAGCAGCTTGGGCCAGCCTCAAGAGACCCAGTACTTC. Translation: CASSLGQPQETQYF.

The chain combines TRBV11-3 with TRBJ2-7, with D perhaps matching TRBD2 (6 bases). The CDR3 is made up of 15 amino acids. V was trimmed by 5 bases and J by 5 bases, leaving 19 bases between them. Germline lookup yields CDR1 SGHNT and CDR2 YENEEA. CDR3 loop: CASSPLGGAGDEQYF. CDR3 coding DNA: TGTGCCAGCAGCCCGTTAGGAGGGGCCGGCGACGAGCAGTACTTC.